This T cell receptor beta chain was identified in a study of cytomegalovirus exposure and HLA in healthy donors. This clone turned up a few times. What it recognizes is unknown. This PCR relied on a set of 60 Vbeta primers and 13 Jbeta primers. The repertoire was sequenced with immunoSEQ multiplex PCR; TCRdb's copy has only in-frame clones and lacks some. The sample contains more than 150,000 clones, approximately 84% of which appear only once. The V gene's germline CDR1 is SQVTM and CDR2 ANQGSEA. The V gene end was trimmed by 7 bases and the J gene end by 5 bases; junction bases not matched to a gene: 7. This CDR3 contains 14 residues. Study-level findings and limits: Overall, approximately 150 TCR beta chains were annotated as cytomegalovirus-associated. Sequences of the TCR beta chain were said to predict the HLA-A and HLA-B alleles of most subjects accurately.

The TCR was taken from a woman in her twenties or thirties in good health and CMV-seropositive. This rearrangement joins TRBV29-1 to TRBJ2-1; 11 bases are a match to TRBD2. Sequencing input: PBMCs. The CDR3 region is CSAVTSGAHNEQFF. The CDR3 DNA reads TGCAGCGCCGTGACTAGCGGGGCTCACAATGAGCAGTTCTTC.